This T cell receptor (beta chain) was recovered during a study of early T cells in non-severe SARS-CoV-2 infection. On the study more broadly: With bulk RNA from unsorted whole blood as input, sequencing yielded unpaired chains.

This clonotype was seen more than once but under ten times. Antigen unknown. Researchers tagged individual cDNA molecules with unique molecular identifiers. From the 5' RACE reads, TCRdb called clonotypes with MiXCR, one entry per CDR3 protein. The data contain 66,000 or so distinct CDR3 sequences, about 12% of them singletons. Overall study findings and caveats: Lookups in VDJdb leaned toward anti-spike CD8 responses and missed private and CD4 specificities.

V was cut by 4 bases and J by 6 bases, with 7 bases left in between. Germline assignment: CDR1 MNHEY and CDR2 SMNVEV (reference sequence). This CDR3 contains 11 residues. This sequence joins TRBV27 and TRBJ2-7; no firm D call. The source is an adult who was a healthcare worker with PCR-confirmed SARS-CoV-2 infection or an uninfected control (not recorded which). The sequencing sample was made of whole blood. The CDR3: CASSSTSEQYF. The DNA for the CDR3 is TGTGCCAGCAGTTCCACATCCGAGCAGTACTTC.